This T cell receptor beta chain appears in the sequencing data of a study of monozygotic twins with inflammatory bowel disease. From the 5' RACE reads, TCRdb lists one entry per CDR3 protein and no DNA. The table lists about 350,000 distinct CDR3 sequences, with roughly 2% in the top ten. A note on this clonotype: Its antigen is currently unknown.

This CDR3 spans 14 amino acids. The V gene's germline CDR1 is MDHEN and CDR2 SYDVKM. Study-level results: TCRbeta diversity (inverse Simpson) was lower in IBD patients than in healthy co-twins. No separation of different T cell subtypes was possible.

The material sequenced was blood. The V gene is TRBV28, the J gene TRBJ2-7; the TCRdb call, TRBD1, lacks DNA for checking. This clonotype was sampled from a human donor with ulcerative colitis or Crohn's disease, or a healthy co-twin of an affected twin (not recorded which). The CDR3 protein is CASRAPGQNYEQYF.